Each of the 20 T cell receptor beta chains below was sequenced from the same sample in a study of T cell responses to AZD1222 COVID-19 vaccine. Sequencing was performed with immunoSEQ multiplex PCR; in TCRdb, only in-frame clones are kept and a portion is missing. The sample lists about 140,000 clones, 93% occurring once. The sample was peripheral blood, taken on day 0 of MenACWY control vaccination. Receptors were obtained from an adult in good health.

V gene TRBV4-1 combines with J gene TRBJ1-1; no clear D gene. V was pared by 1 base and J by 1 base, with 10 bases between. CDR3 length: 15 amino acids. CDR1 and CDR2 (germline): MGHRA, YSYEKL. CDR3 protein: CASSQVPDSNTEAFF. CDR3 nucleotide sequence: TGCGCCAGCAGCCAAGTTCCAGACTCGAACACTGAAGCTTTCTTT.

This chain's CDR3 is CAWSSVSGNTIYF. DNA for the CDR3: TGTGCCTGGAGTTCGGTCTCTGGAAACACCATATATTTT. V and J are TRBV30 and TRBJ1-3; D not certain. CDR3 size: 13 residues. Germline V gives CDR1 GTSNPN, CDR2 SVGIG (reference sequence). Trimming stripped 2 bases from V and 0 bases from J, with 5 bases between. Combining the CDR3 with reference TRBV30 and TRBJ1-3 gives the whole variable domain SQTIHQWPATLVQPVGSPLSLECTVEGTSNPNLYWYRQAAGRGLQLLFYSVGIGQISSEVPQNLSASRPQDRQFILSSKKLLLSDSGFYLCAWSSVSGNTIYFGEGSWLTVV.

This sequence joins TRBV5-4 and TRBJ2-1; 10 positions match TRBD1. Losses at the gene ends were 0 bases for V and 3 bases for J; bases not matched to a gene: 6. The germline CDR1 and CDR2 sequences are SGHNT and YYREEE (reference sequence). The CDR3 totals 17 residues. Here the CDR3 DNA reads TGTGCCAGCAGCTTGGTGGACAGGGGGGGATTCTACAATGAGCAGTTCTTC. As protein: CASSLVDRGGFYNEQFF.

The chain uses TRBV7-9 and TRBJ1-4; D unclear. The V end lost 2 bases, the J end lost 5 bases, and 6 bases lay between the germline ends. Germline assignment: CDR1 SEHNR and CDR2 FQNEAQ (reference sequence). The CDR3 has 13 amino acids. The CDR3 here is CASSLSANEKLFF. CDR3 coding DNA: TGTGCCAGCAGCTTATCCGCAAATGAAAAACTGTTTTTT.

The J gene is TRBJ1-5, the V gene TRBV3-1 (or the pseudogene TRBV3-2), with 8 bases lining up with TRBD1. CDR1 and CDR2 (germline): LGHDT, YNNKEL (reference sequence). This CDR3 is built from 16 residues. With V trimmed by 1 base and J by 3 bases, 5 bases remained unmatched. The CDR3 reads CASSQGTGISNQPQHF. CDR3 sequence (DNA): TGTGCCAGCAGCCAAGGGACAGGGATCTCCAATCAGCCCCAGCATTTT.

The chain carries TRBV5-1 and TRBJ2-5; D not certain. The CDR3 runs 12 residues. Germline CDR1 reads SGHRS; CDR2 reads YFSETQ. V lost 0 bases, J lost 5 bases, and 5 bases lay in between. CDR3 residues: CASSLAFETQYF. The DNA for the CDR3 is TGCGCCAGCAGCTTGGCGTTCGAGACCCAGTACTTC.

The chain has TRBV28 and TRBJ1-2; the D is unclear. CDR1 and CDR2 (germline): MDHEN, SYDVKM. This CDR3 is 14 amino acids long. Trimming removed 2 bases at V and 3 bases at J, with 10 bases between. The DNA of the CDR3 is TGTGCCAGCAGTTTAGGGTCAGGACACTATGGCTACACCTTC. Its translation is CASSLGSGHYGYTF.

The V gene is TRBV7-9, the J gene TRBJ2-7; TRBD1 might be the D (6 bases). The CDR3 runs 13 residues. CDR1 and CDR2 from the germline V gene are SEHNR and FQNEAQ (reference sequence). Trimming removed 4 bases from V and 6 bases from J, with 13 bases in between. The CDR3 nucleotides read TGTGCCAGCAGCTCGAGAGGGGGTGGCGAGCAGTACTTC. Its protein is CASSSRGGGEQYF.

The genes are TRBV14 and TRBJ2-2; no definite D call. This CDR3 spans 14 amino acids. CDR1 SGHDN and CDR2 FVKESK come from the germline V gene. V was clipped by 2 bases and J by 4 bases, with 8 bases between them. The CDR3 region is CASSQKQATGELFF. CDR3 nucleotide sequence: TGTGCCAGCAGCCAAAAACAAGCCACCGGGGAGCTGTTTTTT.

The gene calls are TRBV24-1 and TRBJ2-6; unclear D gene. V shed 1 base and J shed 3 bases, with 18 bases lying between them. The CDR3 length is 19 residues. Germline V gene data show CDR1 as KGHDR and CDR2 as SFDVKD. The CDR3 loop is CATSDFGPAAANGANVLTF. The CDR3 DNA follows: TGTGCCACCAGTGATTTTGGCCCCGCGGCAGCGAATGGGGCCAACGTCCTGACTTTC.

Details on this clone: Other nucleotide sequences in the sample specify the same CDR3. This chain uses TRBV6-2 or TRBV6-3 with TRBJ2-7; no firm D call. V dropped 6 bases and J dropped 0 bases, with 6 bases sitting between them. In germline, CDR1 is MNHEY, CDR2 SVGEGT. This CDR3 is 12 amino acids long. The CDR3 region is CASSLSSYEQYF. DNA of the CDR3: TGTGCCAGCAGCTTGAGCTCCTACGAGCAGTACTTC.

The rearrangement uses TRBV5-1 and TRBJ2-5; a weak D match, TRBD1 (6 bases). There are 13 residues in the CDR3. Trimming stripped 4 bases from V and 9 bases from J, with 16 bases between. In germline, CDR1 is SGHRS, CDR2 YFSETQ. The CDR3 DNA is TGCGCCAGCAGCCAAGACTACCCAGGGGCCCAGTACTTC. This codes for CASSQDYPGAQYF.

V is TRBV5-1 and J is TRBJ1-4; the D is unclear. Germline lookup yields CDR1 SGHRS and CDR2 YFSETQ. V was clipped by 1 base and J by 4 bases, with 11 bases between them. The CDR3 loop spans 15 amino acids. The CDR3 protein is CASSLRPGDNEKLFF. The CDR3 DNA reads as TGCGCCAGCAGCTTGCGGCCAGGAGATAATGAAAAACTGTTTTTT.

The chain carries TRBV2 and TRBJ2-3, with TRBD2 as a possible D gene (5 bases). The CDR3 contains 12 residues. The V end was cut by 7 bases, the J end by 4 bases, with 9 bases between. Germline V gives CDR1 SNHLY, CDR2 FYNNEI. The CDR3 coding sequence is TGTGCCAGCATCGGGGAAGCAGATACGCAGTATTTT. This codes for CASIGEADTQYF.

V usage is TRBV7-2 and J usage is TRBJ2-7, with 11 bases fitting TRBD2. The V gene's germline CDR1 is SGHTA and CDR2 FQGNSA. The CDR3 is 14 amino acids. V was pared by 5 bases and J by 13 bases, with 13 bases of the junction left unmatched. This CDR3 is CASSGKLAGGSLYF. The DNA of the CDR3 is TGTGCCAGCAGCGGAAAGCTAGCGGGGGGCTCCCTTTACTTC.

The CDR3 nucleotides read TGCGCCAGCAGCTTGGAGGTAGGGGAAGAGACCCAGTACTTC. Translated: CASSLEVGEETQYF. The V and J genes are TRBV5-1 and TRBJ2-5; a weak D match, TRBD1 (5 bases). V was pared by 0 bases and J by 3 bases, with 9 bases between. The CDR3 has 14 residues. CDR1 and CDR2 (germline): SGHRS, YFSETQ.

This clone appeared a single time. This chain uses TRBV11-1 with TRBJ2-5, with D possibly TRBD1 on 6 matching bases. Germline CDR1 is SGHAT and CDR2 is FQDESV (reference sequence). The CDR3 covers 15 residues. Deletions cut 1 base from V and 4 bases from J, with 13 bases between. The DNA for the CDR3 is TGTGCCAGCAGCTTAGGAACAGGGTTGGGAGAGACCCAGTACTTC. Residues: CASSLGTGLGETQYF.

This rearrangement joins TRBV11-2 to TRBJ2-7, with 10 bases matching TRBD1. V was clipped by 4 bases and J by 5 bases; unmatched bases: 5. Germline V gene lookup returns CDR1 SGHAT and CDR2 FQNNGV. This CDR3 has 14 residues. In nucleotides, the CDR3 is TGTGCCAGCAGCTCCGGGACAGGGGTTGACGAGCAGTACTTC. It codes for CASSSGTGVDEQYF.

J is TRBJ2-7 and V is TRBV7-9; 7 nucleotides align to TRBD2. Germline assignment: CDR1 SEHNR and CDR2 FQNEAQ (reference sequence). This CDR3 comprises 15 residues. V lost 1 base, J lost 2 bases, and 5 bases stayed unmatched. Here the CDR3 reads CASSLGVAGAYEQYF. CDR3 nucleotide sequence: TGTGCCAGCAGCTTAGGTGTGGCGGGGGCCTACGAGCAGTACTTC.

The chain combines TRBV21-1 with TRBJ1-5; the table's D call, TRBD1, has no DNA check behind it. TRBV21-1 is an annotated pseudogene. This CDR3 is 14 amino acids long. The CDR3 sequence is CAATPDREGQPQHF. DNA for the CDR3: TGTGCCGCCACCCCGGACAGGGAAGGTCAGCCCCAGCATTTT.